This T cell receptor (beta chain) was profiled in a study of cytomegalovirus exposure and HLA in healthy donors. Study-wide findings and caveats: The study listed some 160 cytomegalovirus-associated TCR beta chains. A later analysis revealed that TCR association rates differed between HLA loci, peaking at DRB1 and bottoming out at HLA-C. Sequence variants that were highly shared formed a cluster that was likely a sequencing artifact. Most TCR sequences were seen very rarely across donors, but some public TCRs occurred in many.

In the case of this clone: Its target is not known.

The PCR ran on 60 Vbeta and 13 Jbeta primers. Only in-frame clones appear in the TCRdb table, and some are missing; sequencing was by immunoSEQ multiplex PCR. The table records about 180,000 clones, approximately 80% of them present only once. The germline V gene encodes CDR1 SGHVS and CDR2 FNYEAQ. This CDR3 is built from 15 residues. V shed 5 bases, J shed 4 bases, and the junction held 4 bases outside the gene matches. The sequence was collected from a man aged 60-69 years in good health and CMV-seronegative. The chain couples TRBV7-6 to TRBJ2-2; 10 bases fit TRBD1. Sequences were obtained from PBMCs. The DNA for the CDR3 is TGTGCCAGCAGCCGGTGGGACAGGGGCACCGGGGAGCTGTTTTTT. It codes for CASSRWDRGTGELFF.